The rows below give T cell receptor beta chains drawn from one sample of a study of cytomegalovirus exposure and HLA in healthy donors. The repertoire was sequenced with immunoSEQ multiplex PCR; TCRdb's copy has only in-frame clones and lacks some. Seen here are 300,000 or so clones, approximately 85% observed once, and the top ten hold around 0.96%. The material sequenced was PBMCs. These receptors all come from a man aged 25-45 years in good health and CMV-seronegative. CDR3s include the opening cysteine and the closing phenylalanine or tryptophan.

j_call v_call cdr3_aa
TRBJ1-1 TRBV5-4 CASSLAESEAFF
TRBJ1-2 TRBV5-1 CASQGGQEPNYGYTF
TRBJ1-2 TRBV19 CASALQGNYGYTF
TRBJ2-7 TRBV5-6 CASSLAQSYEQYF
TRBJ2-7 TRBV15 CATSRESYVSYEQYF
TRBJ2-3 TRBV9 CASSAFLGLAAEDTQYF
TRBJ2-7 TRBV4-1 CASSLGGSYEQYF
TRBJ2-1 TRBV6-5 CASSYPGSEQFF
TRBJ2-7 TRBV10-1 CASSESRGPSYEQYF
TRBJ2-3 TRBV11-2 CASSLEWTGDSTDTQYF
TRBJ2-5 TRBV10-1 CASTRQGSKTQYF
TRBJ2-7 TRBV2 CASRGRDSYEQYF
TRBJ2-5 TRBV30 CAWSARGETQYF
TRBJ2-7 TRBV5-1 CASSLGTGTGSYEQYF
TRBJ1-2 TRBV2 CASSESRQVFYGYTF
TRBJ2-1 TRBV29-1 CSVVQGVSYNEQFF
TRBJ2-7 TRBV18 CASSRQLSSSYEQYF
TRBJ1-1 TRBV11-2 CASSRRALLDTEAFF
TRBJ2-7 TRBV5-1 CASSSQPGQNSYEQYF
TRBJ1-4 TRBV5-6 CASSLASAGWSNEKLFF
TRBJ2-1 TRBV7-6 CASSSPRTSGGANEQFF
TRBJ2-4 TRBV2 CATKILLSKNIQYF
TRBJ2-3 TRBV5-1 CASSLSGWASTDTQYF
TRBJ2-5 TRBV11-1 CASSFGQGGTQYF
TRBJ2-7 TRBV11-2 CASSSHGILYEQYF
TRBJ2-3 TRBV10-3 CAISSAGITQTDTQYF
TRBJ2-7 TRBV6-5 CASSYSSGGDYEQYF
TRBJ1-2 TRBV6-5 CASSYVGGDYGYTF
TRBJ1-6 TRBV19 CASSIRTVNSPLHF
TRBJ1-3 TRBV5-4 CASSLDGLGNTIYF
TRBJ2-6 TRBV6-6 CASSTQGVGANVLTF
TRBJ2-5 TRBV7-9 CASSFPTGRETQYF
TRBJ2-1 TRBV6-4 CASTGGESNEQFF
TRBJ1-2 TRBV6-1 CASSEVLRGIWGYTF
TRBJ1-6 TRBV6-1 CASSYRDSYNSPLHF
TRBJ2-2 TRBV7-8 CASSSRPKGDGELFF
TRBJ1-5 TRBV11-2 CASSLALGQPQHF
TRBJ1-5 TRBV10-1 CASSKDRDSQPQHF
TRBJ1-1 TRBV7-2 CASSLDRLRNTEAFF
TRBJ2-3 TRBV19 CASSLLAGGYTDTQYF
TRBJ1-1 TRBV7-9 CASSLNQGAHLIAFF
TRBJ2-3 TRBV4-1 CASSHADRTLSTDTQYF
TRBJ2-2 TRBV9 CASSVVPRGELFF
TRBJ1-4 TRBV9 CASSPYEGATNEKLFF
TRBJ2-1 TRBV9 CASSDTRTSGALGEQFF
TRBJ1-2 TRBV27 CASRPRQGPYGYTF
TRBJ2-1 TRBV2 CASRESSGGASEQFF
TRBJ2-5 TRBV6-1 CASSDISGGLQETQYF
TRBJ1-5 TRBV2 CASRAGQPQHF
TRBJ2-1 TRBV2 CASTLGLAGGLNEQFF
TRBJ1-5 TRBV7-2 CASSLAAQGAQPQHF
TRBJ1-1 TRBV7-8 CASSLVEGAGTEAFF
TRBJ1-2 TRBV5-1 CASSLFALGLNYGYTF
TRBJ2-1 TRBV6-5 CASSPRGVSYNEQFF
TRBJ1-4 TRBV29-1 CSVEKGQGSTNEKLFF
TRBJ1-1 TRBV2 CASSGVPNTEAFF
TRBJ1-2 TRBV28 CASRNRGESYGYTF
TRBJ2-5 TRBV7-8 CASTLAGTSQETQYF
TRBJ1-2 TRBV4-3 CASSQDRTVLYGYTF